This entry features one TCR beta chain sequence. The sample belongs to a study of T cell changes during pregnancy in multiple sclerosis. The CDR3 sequence is 17 residues long. Germline V lookup: CDR1 SGHVS, CDR2 FNYEAQ. J was trimmed by 5 bases and V by 5 bases; bases with no gene match: 8. The data were produced by immunoSEQ multiplex PCR, yet TCRdb's version contains in-frame clones alone and is incomplete. Counted here are tens of thousands of clones, 87% occurring once; the ten biggest clones make up 6.5% to 8.5%. This receptor was identified in a female donor with multiple sclerosis, enrolled in a pregnancy study. The J gene is TRBJ2-3, the V gene TRBV7-6, with TRBD2 matching 15 bases. The sample here was CD8+ T cells from peripheral blood mononuclear cells, taken after pregnancy. CDR3 nucleotides: TGTGCCAGCAGCCCCGGACTAGCGGGAGGGATGGTAGATACGCAGTATTTT. Translated: CASSPGLAGGMVDTQYF.